The 10 T cell receptor beta chains below were found in one sample sequenced in a study of type 1 and type 2 diabetes patients. Amplification started from genomic DNA. Multiplex PCR with 30 forward and 13 reverse primers amplified the TCR beta CDR3. Each CDR3 protein gets one entry after TCRdb re-called the multiplex PCR reads with MiXCR. This table holds under 300,000 distinct CDR3 sequences, roughly 50% found once. The sample consisted of peripheral blood mononuclear cells (PBMCs). Receptors were obtained from a man in his late teens or twenties with type 2 diabetes.

This chain uses TRBV12-3 or TRBV12-4 with TRBJ1-1; 7 bases are shared with TRBD1. This CDR3 is built from 13 residues. V dropped 5 bases and J dropped 11; count of bases not matched to a gene: 11. The CDR3 nucleotides read TGTGCCAGCAGTCCGGGACAGTATGGGTTCGCTTTCTTT. Translated: CASSPGQYGFAFF.

This clonotype was detected once. The rearrangement uses TRBV20-1 and TRBJ1-2, with a tentative D call TRBD1 (5 bases). Germline V gives CDR1 DFQATT, CDR2 SNEGSKA (reference sequence). CDR3 length equals 16 residues. The ends were cut back, 3 bases at V and 4 bases at J, with 21 bases in the middle. The CDR3 region has the DNA TGCAGTGCTAGGTGGGGGGGAGGTCTCGGGTCCTATGGCTACACCTTC. This sequence encodes CSARWGGGLGSYGYTF.

The DNA for the CDR3 is TGTGCCACCAGCAGAGGGAGGGGGAGCACAGATACGCAGTATTTT. As protein: CATSRGRGSTDTQYF. The rearrangement uses TRBV15 and TRBJ2-3; D might be TRBD1 or TRBD2, each matching 6 bases. Looked up from germline, CDR1 is LNHNV and CDR2 is YYDKDF (reference sequence). Trimming left V 1 base short and J 0 bases short, with 8 bases between. The CDR3 has 15 amino acids.

The chain has TRBV7-2 and TRBJ2-6, with a tentative D call TRBD1 (5 bases). Germline CDR1 is SGHTA and CDR2 is FQGNSA. V was pared by 5 bases and J by 4 bases, with 9 bases between. The CDR3 runs 14 residues. CDR3 residues: CASSATAGANVLTF. In DNA form, the CDR3 reads TGTGCCAGCAGCGCGACAGCCGGGGCCAACGTCCTGACTTTC.

This rearrangement joins TRBV18 to TRBJ2-1; D unclear. The germline gives CDR1 KGHSH, CDR2 LQKENI. With 0 bases removed from V and 5 bases from J, the gap between germline ends came to 8 bases. This CDR3 has 14 amino acids. The CDR3 is CASSPPSTDNEQFF. The CDR3 DNA follows: TGTGCCAGCTCACCACCGTCCACCGACAATGAGCAGTTCTTC. Drawing the rest from reference TRBV18 and TRBJ2-1, the complete variable domain is NAGVMQNPRHLVRRRGQEARLRCSPMKGHSHVYWYRQLPEEGLKFMVYLQKENIIDESGMPKERFSAEFPKEGPSILRIQQVVRGDSAAYFCASSPPSTDNEQFFGPGTRLTVL.

This clonotype was recorded a few times. The chain combines TRBV14 with TRBJ2-1, with a weak D call TRBD2 (5 bases). The CDR3 sequence is 13 residues long. Germline-derived CDR1 and CDR2 are SGHDN and FVKESK. The V end was cut by 0 bases, the J end by 7 bases, with 7 bases between. The CDR3, as DNA: TGTGCCAGCAGCCAAGAGAGCGGTAATGAGCAGTTCTTC. It yields the protein CASSQESGNEQFF.

The table lists this clonotype with a count of one. The chain has TRBV9 and TRBJ1-2; perhaps TRBD1 as D (5 bases). The ends were cut back, 0 bases at V and 6 bases at J, with 15 bases in the middle. The CDR3 extends over 15 amino acids. The germline CDR1 and CDR2 sequences are SGDLS and YYNGEE. CDR3 loop: CASSVGGTSWDGYTF. DNA for the CDR3: TGTGCCAGCAGCGTAGGGGGGACTTCGTGGGATGGCTACACCTTC.

The chain has TRBV5-1 and TRBJ1-1; TRBD1 matches 9 bases. CDR1 is SGHRS, CDR2 YFSETQ, per germline. CDR3 length: 17 residues. V was clipped by 4 bases and J by 1 base; unmatched bases: 11. CDR3 amino acids: CASSDRTGVWRNTEAFF. CDR3 DNA sequence: TGCGCCAGCAGCGACCGGACAGGGGTTTGGAGGAACACTGAAGCTTTCTTT.

V usage is TRBV7-6 and J usage is TRBJ2-2; 10 nucleotides agree with TRBD2. The length of the CDR3 is 17 residues. Trimming took 1 base from V and 2 from J; bases not matched to a gene: 4. Germline assignment: CDR1 SGHVS and CDR2 FNYEAQ. In DNA, the CDR3 is TGTGCCAGCAGCTTAGGGTCTAGCGGGAGTAACACCGGGGAGCTGTTTTTT. This gives the protein CASSLGSSGSNTGELFF.

The rearrangement joins TRBV2 to TRBJ1-1, with D possibly being TRBD1 (5 bases). V lost 5 bases and J lost 5, with 18 bases in between. Germline V gives CDR1 SNHLY, CDR2 FYNNEI. CDR3 size: 15 residues. The CDR3 DNA reads as TGTGCCAGCAGTTCCCGGGCGGGGGTGATGACTGAAGCTTTCTTT. Translation: CASSSRAGVMTEAFF. Variable domain in full (rest from reference TRBV2 and TRBJ1-1): EPEVTQTPSHQVTQMGQEVILRCVPISNHLYFYWYRQILGQKVEFLVSFYNNEISEKSEIFDDQFSVERPDGSNFTLKIRSTKLEDSAMYFCASSSRAGVMTEAFFGQGTRLTVV.